This TCR beta chain is from a study of blood T cells in healthy people across ages. The V and J ends lost 2 bases and 0 bases respectively, with 8 bases between them. CDR3 size: 14 residues. Looked up from germline, CDR1 is SGHTA and CDR2 is FQGNSA. This clonotype was found a few times. Next came a second PCR, run for about 6 to 11 cycles, which used a sample-barcoded 5' primer along with a J-beta primer mix. TCRdb passed the 5' RACE reads through MiXCR, listing each CDR3 protein once. This sample has 1.5 million to 2 million distinct CDR3 sequences, with roughly a third found just once. V and J are TRBV7-2 and TRBJ2-7, with D perhaps matching TRBD2 (5 bases). The sequencing sample was made of blood. The sequence was obtained from a woman under 40 in good health. Here the CDR3 reads CASSLYGVSYEQYF. The CDR3 DNA reads as TGTGCCAGCAGCTTATACGGGGTCTCCTACGAGCAGTACTTC.